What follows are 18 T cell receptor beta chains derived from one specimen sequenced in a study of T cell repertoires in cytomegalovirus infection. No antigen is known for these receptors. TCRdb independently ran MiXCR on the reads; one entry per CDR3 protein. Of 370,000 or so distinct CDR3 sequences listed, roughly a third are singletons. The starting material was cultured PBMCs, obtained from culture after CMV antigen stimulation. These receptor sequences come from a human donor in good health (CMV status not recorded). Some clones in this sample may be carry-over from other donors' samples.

In DNA, the CDR3 is TGTGCGATCAGTAGAAACGCTAGCACAGATACGCAGTATTTT. Its protein is CAISRNASTDTQYF. The rearrangement joins TRBV12-3 or TRBV12-4 to TRBJ2-3; D is unresolved. The CDR3 runs to 14 residues.

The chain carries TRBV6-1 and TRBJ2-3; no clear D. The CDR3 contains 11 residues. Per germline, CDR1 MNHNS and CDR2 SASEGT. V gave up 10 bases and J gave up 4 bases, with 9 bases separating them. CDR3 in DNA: TGTGCCACCAGAGTCTCAGATACGCAGTATTTT. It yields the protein CATRVSDTQYF.

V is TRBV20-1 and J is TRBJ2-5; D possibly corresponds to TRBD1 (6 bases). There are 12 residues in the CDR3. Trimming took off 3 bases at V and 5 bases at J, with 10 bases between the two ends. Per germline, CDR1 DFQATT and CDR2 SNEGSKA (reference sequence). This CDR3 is CSASSGEETQYF. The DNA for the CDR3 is TGCAGTGCTAGTTCAGGGGAGGAGACCCAGTACTTC.

CDR3 coding DNA: TGTGCCAGCAGCTTAACACTAGCGGGTTACGAGCAGTACTTC. As protein: CASSLTLAGYEQYF. The J gene is TRBJ2-7, the V gene TRBV7-2; 9 bases align to TRBD2. Unmatched junction bases numbered 3, after V lost 2 bases and J lost 4 bases. This CDR3 contains 14 residues. Germline values: CDR1 SGHTA, CDR2 FQGNSA. The variable domain in full, with the rest retrieved from reference TRBV7-2 and TRBJ2-7, is GAGVSQSPSNKVTEKGKDVELRCDPISGHTALYWYRQSLGQGLEFLIYFQGNSAPDKSGLPSDRFSAERTGGSVSTLTIQRTQQEDSAVYLCASSLTLAGYEQYFGPGTRLTVT.

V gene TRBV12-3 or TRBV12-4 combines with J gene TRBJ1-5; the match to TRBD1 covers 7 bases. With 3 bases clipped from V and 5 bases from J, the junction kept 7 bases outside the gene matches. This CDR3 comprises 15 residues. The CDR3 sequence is CASSLGRGRYQPQHF. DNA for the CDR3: TGTGCCAGCAGTTTGGGCAGGGGGAGATATCAGCCCCAGCATTTT.

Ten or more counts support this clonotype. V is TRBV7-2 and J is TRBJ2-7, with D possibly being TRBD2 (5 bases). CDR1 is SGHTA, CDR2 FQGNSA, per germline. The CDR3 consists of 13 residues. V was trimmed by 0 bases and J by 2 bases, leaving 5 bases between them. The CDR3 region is CASSLAGAYEQYF. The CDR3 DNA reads TGTGCCAGCAGCTTAGCGGGAGCCTACGAGCAGTACTTC. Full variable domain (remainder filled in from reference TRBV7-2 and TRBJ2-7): GAGVSQSPSNKVTEKGKDVELRCDPISGHTALYWYRQSLGQGLEFLIYFQGNSAPDKSGLPSDRFSAERTGGSVSTLTIQRTQQEDSAVYLCASSLAGAYEQYFGPGTRLTVT.

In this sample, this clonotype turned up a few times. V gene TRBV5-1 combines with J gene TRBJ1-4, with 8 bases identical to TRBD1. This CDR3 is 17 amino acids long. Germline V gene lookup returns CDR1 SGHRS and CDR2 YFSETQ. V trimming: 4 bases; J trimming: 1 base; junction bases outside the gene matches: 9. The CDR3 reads CASSPGTGGVTNEKLFF. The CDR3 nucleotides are TGCGCCAGCAGCCCAGGGACAGGCGGGGTAACTAATGAAAAACTGTTTTTT. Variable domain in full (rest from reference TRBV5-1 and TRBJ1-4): KAGVTQTPRYLIKTRGQQVTLSCSPISGHRSVSWYQQTPGQGLQFLFEYFSETQRNKGNFPGRFSGRQFSNSRSEMNVSTLELGDSALYLCASSPGTGGVTNEKLFFGSGTQLSVL.

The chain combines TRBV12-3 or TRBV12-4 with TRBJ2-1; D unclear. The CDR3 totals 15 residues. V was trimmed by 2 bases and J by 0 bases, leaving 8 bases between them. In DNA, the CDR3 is TGTGCCAGCAGTTTATTCCTCGACTCCTACAATGAGCAGTTCTTC. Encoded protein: CASSLFLDSYNEQFF.

The CDR3 loop reads CSASPEGRGIKETQYF. CDR3 in DNA: TGCAGTGCTAGTCCTGAGGGCAGGGGAATAAAGGAGACCCAGTACTTC. The rearrangement links TRBV20-1 to TRBJ2-5; D is possibly TRBD1 (6 bases). The V and J ends lost 3 bases and 5 bases respectively, with 22 bases between them. The length of the CDR3 is 16 residues. Germline V gene sequence: CDR1 DFQATT, CDR2 SNEGSKA (reference sequence).

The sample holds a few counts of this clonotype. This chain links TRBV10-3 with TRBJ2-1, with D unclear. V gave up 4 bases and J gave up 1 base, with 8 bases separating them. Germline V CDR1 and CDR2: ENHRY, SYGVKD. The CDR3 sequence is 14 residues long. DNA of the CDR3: TGTGCCATCAGTGGGTTAGGTTCCTACAATGAGCAGTTCTTC. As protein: CAISGLGSYNEQFF.

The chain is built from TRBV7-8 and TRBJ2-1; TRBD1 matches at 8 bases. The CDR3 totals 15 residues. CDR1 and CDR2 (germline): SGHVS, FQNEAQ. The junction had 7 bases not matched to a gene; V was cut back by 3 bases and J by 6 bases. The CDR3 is CASSFSQGASNEQFF. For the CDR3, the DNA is TGTGCCAGCAGCTTCTCCCAGGGGGCGAGCAATGAGCAGTTCTTC.

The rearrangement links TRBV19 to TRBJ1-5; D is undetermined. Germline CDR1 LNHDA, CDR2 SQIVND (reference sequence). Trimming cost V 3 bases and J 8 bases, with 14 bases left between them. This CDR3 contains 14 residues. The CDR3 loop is CASSIGAMSEPQHF. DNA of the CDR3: TGTGCCAGTAGTATCGGAGCAATGTCGGAGCCCCAGCATTTT.

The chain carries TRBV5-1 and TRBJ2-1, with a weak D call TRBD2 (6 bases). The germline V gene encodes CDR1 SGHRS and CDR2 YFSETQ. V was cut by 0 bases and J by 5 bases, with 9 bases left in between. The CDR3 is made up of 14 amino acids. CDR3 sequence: CASSLVASDNEQFF. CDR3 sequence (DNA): TGCGCCAGCAGCTTGGTTGCTAGCGACAATGAGCAGTTCTTC.

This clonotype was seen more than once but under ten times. For the CDR3, the DNA is TGTGCCAGCAGAAGTAATCCTGAAGCTTTCTTT. Residues: CASRSNPEAFF. The chain links TRBV7-2 to TRBJ1-1; D ambiguous. This CDR3 region has 11 residues. Between the trimmed V and J ends, which lost 6 bases and 6 bases, there was a span of 8 bases. In germline, CDR1 is SGHTA, CDR2 FQGNSA. Supplemented by reference TRBV7-2 and TRBJ1-1, the full variable domain reads GAGVSQSPSNKVTEKGKDVELRCDPISGHTALYWYRQSLGQGLEFLIYFQGNSAPDKSGLPSDRFSAERTGGSVSTLTIQRTQQEDSAVYLCASRSNPEAFFGQGTRLTVV.

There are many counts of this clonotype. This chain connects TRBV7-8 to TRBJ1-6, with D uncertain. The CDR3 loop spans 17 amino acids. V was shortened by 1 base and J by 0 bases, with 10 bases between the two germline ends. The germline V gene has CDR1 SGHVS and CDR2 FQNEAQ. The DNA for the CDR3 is TGTGCCAGCAGCTTAGTCGGGAGGAGCTCCTATAATTCACCCCTCCACTTT. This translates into CASSLVGRSSYNSPLHF.

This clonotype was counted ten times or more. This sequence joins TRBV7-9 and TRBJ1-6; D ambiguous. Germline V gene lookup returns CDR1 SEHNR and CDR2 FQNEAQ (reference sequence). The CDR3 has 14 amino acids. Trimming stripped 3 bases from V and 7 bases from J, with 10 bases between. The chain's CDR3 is CASSFSSFNSPLHF. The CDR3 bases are TGTGCCAGCAGCTTCTCGTCTTTCAATTCACCCCTCCACTTT.

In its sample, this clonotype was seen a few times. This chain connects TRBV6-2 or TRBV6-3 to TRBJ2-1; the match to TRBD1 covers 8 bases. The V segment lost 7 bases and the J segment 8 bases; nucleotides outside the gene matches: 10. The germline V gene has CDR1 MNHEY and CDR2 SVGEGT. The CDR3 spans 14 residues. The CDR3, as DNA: TGTGCCAGCAATGGACAGGGACCCCGTTATGAGCAGTTCTTC. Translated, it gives CASNGQGPRYEQFF.

CDR3 region: CASSSSQGSEAFF. CDR3 sequence (DNA): TGTGCCAGCAGCTCAAGCCAGGGATCTGAAGCTTTCTTT. The rearrangement links TRBV11-2 to TRBJ1-1, with D possibly matching TRBD1 (5 bases). V lost 4 bases to trimming and J lost 6 bases, with 12 bases between them. CDR3 length: 13 residues. Germline V gene lookup returns CDR1 SGHAT and CDR2 FQNNGV. The variable domain in full, with the rest retrieved from reference TRBV11-2 and TRBJ1-1, is EAGVAQSPRYKIIEKRQSVAFWCNPISGHATLYWYQQILGQGPKLLIQFQNNGVVDDSQLPKDRFSAERLKGVDSTLKIQPAKLEDSAVYLCASSSSQGSEAFFGQGTRLTVV.